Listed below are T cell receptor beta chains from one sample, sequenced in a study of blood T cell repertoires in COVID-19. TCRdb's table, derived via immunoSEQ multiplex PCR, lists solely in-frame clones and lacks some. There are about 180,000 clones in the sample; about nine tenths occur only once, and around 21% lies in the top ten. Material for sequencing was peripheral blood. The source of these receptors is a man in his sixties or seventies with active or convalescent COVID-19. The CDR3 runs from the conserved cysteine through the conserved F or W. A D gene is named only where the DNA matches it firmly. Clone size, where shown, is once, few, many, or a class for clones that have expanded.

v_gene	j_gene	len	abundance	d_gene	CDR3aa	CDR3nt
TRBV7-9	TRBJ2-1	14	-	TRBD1	CASSYGQGYNEQFF	TGTGCCAGCAGCTACGGACAGGGTTACAATGAGCAGTTCTTC
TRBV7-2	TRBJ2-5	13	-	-	CASSLIRDMGGDF	TGTGCCAGCAGCTTAATAAGGGACATGGGGGGGGACTTC
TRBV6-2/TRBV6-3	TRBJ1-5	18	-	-	CASSYSRPTLGGNQPQHF	TGTGCCAGCAGTTACTCGAGACCGACACTCGGTGGCAATCAGCCCCAGCATTTT
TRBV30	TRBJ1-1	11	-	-	CAWSLNTEAFF	TGTGCCTGGAGCCTAAACACTGAAGCTTTCTTT
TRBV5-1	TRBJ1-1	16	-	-	CASSLARGAGGTEAFF	TGCGCCAGCAGCTTGGCGCGGGGGGCCGGCGGCACTGAAGCTTTCTTT
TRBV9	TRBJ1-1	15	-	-	CASSPRQVPNTEAFF	TGTGCCAGCAGCCCAAGACAGGTTCCGAACACTGAAGCTTTCTTT
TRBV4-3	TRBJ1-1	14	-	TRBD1	CASSRGQTNTEAFF	TGCGCCAGCAGCCGGGGACAGACCAACACTGAAGCTTTCTTT
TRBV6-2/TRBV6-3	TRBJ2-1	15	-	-	CASSPRGPSYNEQFF	TGTGCCAGCAGTCCGCGGGGCCCCTCCTACAATGAGCAGTTCTTC
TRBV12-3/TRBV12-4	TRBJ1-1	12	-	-	CASSLRRVEAFF	TGTGCCAGCAGTTTACGACGGGTTGAAGCTTTCTTT
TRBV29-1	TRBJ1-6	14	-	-	CSVEGRVRYSPLHF	TGCAGCGTTGAAGGCAGGGTCCGGTATTCACCCCTCCACTTT
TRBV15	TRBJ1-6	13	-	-	CATSLTGNSPLHF	TGTGCCACCAGCTTAACAGGGAACTCACCCCTCCACTTT
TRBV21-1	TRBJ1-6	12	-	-	CASSKASSPLHF	TGTGCCAGCAGCAAAGCCAGTTCACCCCTCCACTTT
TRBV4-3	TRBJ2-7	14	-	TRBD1	CASSRGTGGYEQYF	TGCGCCAGCAGCAGAGGGACAGGGGGCTACGAGCAGTACTTC
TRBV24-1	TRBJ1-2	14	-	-	CATSETTDNYGYTF	TGTGCCACCAGTGAGACAACAGATAACTATGGCTACACCTTC
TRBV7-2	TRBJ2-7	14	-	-	CASSFTGTIYEQYF	TGTGCCAGCAGTTTTACCGGGACAATCTACGAGCAGTACTTC
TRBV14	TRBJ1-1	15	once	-	CASSQALGGNREAFF	TGTGCCAGCAGCCAAGCCTTAGGAGGGAACAGGGAAGCTTTCTTT
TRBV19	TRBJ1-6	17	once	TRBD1	CASNPGQGFAYNSPLHF	TGTGCCAGTAACCCGGGACAGGGGTTTGCCTATAATTCACCCCTCCACTTT
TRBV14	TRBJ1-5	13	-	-	CASSQQGGQPQHF	TGTGCCAGCAGCCAACAGGGCGGTCAGCCCCAGCATTTT
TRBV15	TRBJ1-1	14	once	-	CATSRAQSNTEAFF	TGTGCCACCAGCAGAGCCCAGTCGAACACTGAAGCTTTCTTT
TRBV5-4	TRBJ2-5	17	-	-	CASSLGGGRSGQETQYF	TGTGCCAGCAGCTTGGGGGGGGGCCGGAGCGGGCAAGAGACCCAGTACTTC
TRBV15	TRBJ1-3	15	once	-	CATSSGRGAGNTIYF	TGTGCCACCAGCTCAGGCAGGGGAGCTGGAAACACCATATATTTT
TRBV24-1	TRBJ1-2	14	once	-	CATSDADSYYGYTF	TGTGCCACCAGTGATGCGGACTCTTACTATGGCTACACCTTC
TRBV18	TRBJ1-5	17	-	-	CASSPPGGPFSNQPQHF	TGTGCCAGCTCACCACCGGGGGGACCCTTTAGCAATCAGCCCCAGCATTTT
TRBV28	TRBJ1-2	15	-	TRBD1	CASSFRDRGNYGYTF	TGTGCCAGCAGTTTTAGGGACAGGGGTAACTATGGCTACACCTTC
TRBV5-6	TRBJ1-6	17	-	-	CASSPRRGTSYNSPLHF	TGTGCCAGCAGCCCGAGGCGGGGGACCTCCTATAATTCACCCCTCCACTTT
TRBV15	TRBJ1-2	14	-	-	CATSRSPQANGYTF	TGTGCCACCAGCAGATCCCCACAGGCAAATGGCTACACCTTC
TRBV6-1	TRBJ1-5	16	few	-	CASSDHQLGAVQPQHF	TGTGCCAGCAGTGACCATCAATTAGGGGCGGTCCAGCCCCAGCATTTT
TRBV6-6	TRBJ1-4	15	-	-	CASSYSGGGDEKLFF	TGTGCCAGCAGTTACTCGGGCGGGGGAGACGAAAAACTGTTTTTT
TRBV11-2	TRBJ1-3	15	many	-	CASSLEGLLGNTIYF	TGTGCCAGCAGCTTAGAGGGACTGCTTGGAAACACCATATATTTT
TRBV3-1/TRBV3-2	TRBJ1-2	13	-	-	CASSQVGIGSYTF	TGTGCCAGCAGCCAAGTCGGGATTGGAAGCTACACCTTC
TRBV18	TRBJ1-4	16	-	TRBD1	CASSPLVEGAREKLFF	TGTGCCAGCTCACCCTTGGTGGAGGGGGCGCGGGAAAAACTGTTTTTT
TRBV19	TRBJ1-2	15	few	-	CASKKGQGLNYGYTF	TGTGCCAGCAAAAAGGGGCAGGGCCTTAACTATGGCTACACCTTC
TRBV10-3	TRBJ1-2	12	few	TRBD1	CAISLTGNGYTF	TGTGCCATCAGTTTGACAGGGAATGGCTACACCTTC
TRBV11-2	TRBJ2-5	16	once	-	CASSPVGGRIQETQYF	TGTGCCAGCAGCCCCGTAGGAGGGAGGATCCAAGAGACCCAGTACTTC
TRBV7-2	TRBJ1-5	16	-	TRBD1	CASSPNQGAVGQPQHF	TGTGCCAGCAGCCCCAACCAGGGGGCGGTAGGTCAGCCCCAGCATTTT
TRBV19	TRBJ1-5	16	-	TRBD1	CATTLGTGYSNQPQHF	TGTGCCACCACCCTTGGGACAGGGTATAGCAATCAGCCCCAGCATTTT
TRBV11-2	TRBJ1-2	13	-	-	CASSPGFGYGYTF	TGTGCCAGCAGCCCAGGGTTTGGCTATGGCTACACCTTC
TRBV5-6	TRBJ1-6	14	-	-	CASSSRTAQSPLHF	TGTGCCAGCAGCTCCAGGACAGCCCAGTCACCCCTCCACTTT
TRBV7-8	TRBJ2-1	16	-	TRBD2	CASSLVSGRAYNEQFF	TGTGCCAGCAGCTTAGTCTCCGGGAGGGCTTACAATGAGCAGTTCTTC
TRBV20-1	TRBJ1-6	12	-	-	CSASSGNSPLHF	TGCAGTGCTAGTTCCGGGAATTCACCCCTCCACTTT
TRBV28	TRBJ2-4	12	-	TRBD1	CASRDRADIQYF	TGTGCCAGCAGGGACAGGGCGGACATTCAGTACTTC
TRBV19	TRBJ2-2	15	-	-	CASRIRGARTGELFF	TGTGCCAGTAGGATCCGGGGGGCGCGGACCGGGGAGCTGTTTTTT
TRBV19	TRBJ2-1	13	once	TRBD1	CASMDRAIYEQFF	TGTGCCAGTATGGACAGGGCGATCTATGAGCAGTTCTTC
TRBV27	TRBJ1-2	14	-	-	CASSSSFPGYGYTF	-
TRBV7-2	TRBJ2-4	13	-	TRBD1	CASSPDRVNIQYF	TGTGCCAGCAGTCCCGACAGGGTGAACATTCAGTACTTC
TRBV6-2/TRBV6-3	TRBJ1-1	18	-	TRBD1	CASSYRRRDRGPYTEAFF	TGTGCCAGCAGTTACCGCCGTCGGGACAGGGGGCCTTACACTGAAGCTTTCTTT
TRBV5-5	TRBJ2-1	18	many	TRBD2	CASSSLGTSGRNYNEQFF	TGTGCCAGCAGCTCCCTCGGGACTAGCGGGAGGAATTACAATGAGCAGTTCTTC
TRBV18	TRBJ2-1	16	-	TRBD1	CASSPNPGQGYNEQFF	TGTGCCAGCTCACCAAACCCCGGACAGGGTTACAATGAGCAGTTCTTC
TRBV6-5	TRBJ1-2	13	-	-	CASSYNRAKGYTF	TGTGCCAGCAGTTACAACAGGGCGAAGGGCTACACCTTC
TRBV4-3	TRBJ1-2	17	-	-	CASSQDYRAIGSYGYTF	TGCGCCAGCAGCCAAGATTATCGAGCCATTGGGAGCTATGGCTACACCTTC
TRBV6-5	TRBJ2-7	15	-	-	CASSYSLTGPYEQYF	TGTGCCAGCAGTTACTCTCTAACAGGACCCTACGAGCAGTACTTC
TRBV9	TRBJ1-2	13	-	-	CASSSRQGYGYTF	TGTGCCAGCAGCTCCCGCCAGGGCTATGGCTACACCTTC
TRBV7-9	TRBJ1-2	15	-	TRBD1	CASSLGDRGPYGYTF	TGTGCCAGCAGCTTAGGGGACAGGGGGCCATATGGCTACACCTTC
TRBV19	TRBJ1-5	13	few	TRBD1	CASSPDRVQPQHF	TGTGCCAGTAGTCCCGACAGGGTTCAGCCCCAGCATTTT
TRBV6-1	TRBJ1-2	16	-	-	CASSEEARAAGYGYTF	TGTGCCAGCAGTGAAGAAGCCAGGGCGGCTGGCTATGGCTACACCTTC
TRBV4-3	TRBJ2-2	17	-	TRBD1	CASSQDVATGRTGELFF	TGCGCCAGCAGCCAAGATGTGGCGACAGGGCGGACCGGGGAGCTGTTTTTT
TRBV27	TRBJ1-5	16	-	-	CASSLNGRARNQPQHF	TGTGCCAGCAGTTTAAACGGCAGGGCCCGAAATCAGCCCCAGCATTTT
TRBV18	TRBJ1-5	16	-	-	CASSQEAGYLNQPQHF	TGTGCCAGCTCACAAGAGGCTGGTTACTTAAATCAGCCCCAGCATTTT
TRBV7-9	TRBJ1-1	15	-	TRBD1	CASSLRQGVSTEAFF	TGTGCCAGCAGCTTACGACAGGGGGTGAGCACTGAAGCTTTCTTT
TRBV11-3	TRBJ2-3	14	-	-	CASSPEGHTDTQYF	TGTGCCAGCAGCCCCGAGGGCCACACAGATACGCAGTATTTT